The clone carrying this T cell receptor (beta chain) was counted at least ten times. Its specificity is not known. The CDR3 totals 15 residues. The germline V and J ends were trimmed by 3 bases and 5 bases, with 14 bases remaining between them. As part of library construction, unique molecular identifiers were attached to individual cDNA molecules. In TCRdb, the 5' RACE reads were re-called with MiXCR into one record per CDR3 protein. The profile shows almost 65,000 distinct CDR3 sequences, around 4.7% of them singletons. The sample originates from a study of early T cells in non-severe SARS-CoV-2 infection. The overall study: Unsorted whole-blood RNA was sequenced in bulk, leaving chains unpaired.

General study findings and limits: Sequences matched to VDJdb favored anti-spike CD8 responses, while private and CD4 specificities were missed.

The source is an adult who was a healthcare worker with PCR-confirmed SARS-CoV-2 infection or an uninfected control (not recorded which). The J gene is TRBJ1-5, the V gene TRBV12-3 or TRBV12-4; no clear D. The sequenced sample was whole blood. This CDR3 is CASSLVGSGHQPQHF. For the CDR3, the DNA is TGTGCCAGCAGTTTGGTAGGGAGTGGGCATCAGCCCCAGCATTTT.